This T cell receptor (beta chain) was recovered during a study of shared clonotypes between healthy human individuals. Study-level findings and limits: Represented diversity, genetic and exposure-history alike, was limited by few donors. On the whole, naive subsets had larger estimated richness than memory subsets had.

Genomic DNA of every subset was divided equally among multiple immunoSEQ plates. Data came from immunoSEQ multiplex PCR; TCRdb stores just in-frame clones and leaves some out. The data contain around 510,000 clones, 95% to 96% of them singletons. On this clone: The antigen is undetermined.

This CDR3 contains 17 residues. V was pared by 6 bases and J by 12 bases, with 32 bases between. CDR1 and CDR2 from the germline V gene are SEHNR and FQNEAQ (reference sequence). Sequencing was carried out using naive CD4+ T cells sorted from blood. Subset denoted: CD45RA+ positively selected. The clonotype was recovered from a woman under 40 in good health. This chain joins TRBV7-9 and TRBJ1-2, with D possibly matching TRBD1 (5 bases). In nucleotides, the CDR3 is TGTGCCAGCAGTAGTCACTTGCGGGCCGGGACTGCCGTGAAGAACACCTTC. This translates into CASSSHLRAGTAVKNTF.